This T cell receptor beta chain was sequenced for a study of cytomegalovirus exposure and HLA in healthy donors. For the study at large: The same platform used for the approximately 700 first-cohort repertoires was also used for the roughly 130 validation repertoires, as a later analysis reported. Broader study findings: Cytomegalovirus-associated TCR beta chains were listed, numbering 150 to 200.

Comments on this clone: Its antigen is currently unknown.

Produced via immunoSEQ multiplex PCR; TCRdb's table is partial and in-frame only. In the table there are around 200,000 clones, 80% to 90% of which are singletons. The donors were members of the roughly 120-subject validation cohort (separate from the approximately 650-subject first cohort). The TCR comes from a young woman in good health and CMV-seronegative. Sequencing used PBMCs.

CDR3 coding DNA: TGTGCCAGCAGTCAGATTGGACAGTTTTCAAACAATGAGCAGTTCTTC. Protein product: CASSQIGQFSNNEQFF. The chain links TRBV28 to TRBJ2-1, with D possibly matching TRBD1 (6 bases). V was trimmed by 5 bases and J by 5 bases, leaving 19 bases between them. CDR3 length: 16 amino acids. Germline CDR1 is MDHEN and CDR2 is SYDVKM.